The clone carrying this TCR beta chain was observed a few times. Its antigen is undetermined. The data derive from a study of cytotoxic CD8 clonotypes in ibrutinib-treated CLL. This CDR3 is built from 13 residues. V lost 7 bases to trimming and J lost 10 bases, with 14 bases between them. The germline CDR1 and CDR2 sequences are SNHLY and FYNNEI. Some clones are missing from TCRdb's copy, which holds only in-frame ones; the method was immunoSEQ multiplex PCR. This table has 14,000 or so clones, around 64% appearing once. Study-level results: Rare overall, public clonotypes shrank or held steady under therapy.

The gene calls are TRBV2 and TRBJ1-6, with D perhaps matching TRBD1 (6 bases). Specimen: PBMCs, collected before ibrutinib treatment. This TCR was recovered from a human donor with chronic lymphocytic leukemia. The CDR3 sequence: CASTAQGGSPLHF. CDR3 nucleotides: TGTGCCAGCACCGCACAGGGCGGGTCACCCCTCCACTTT. The whole variable domain, remainder taken from reference TRBV2 and TRBJ1-6, is EPEVTQTPSHQVTQMGQEVILRCVPISNHLYFYWYRQILGQKVEFLVSFYNNEISEKSEIFDDQFSVERPDGSNFTLKIRSTKLEDSAMYFCASTAQGGSPLHFGNGTRLTVT.